These 14 T cell receptor beta chains originate from one sample sequenced in a study of T-cell memory formation after mild COVID-19. TCRdb re-called the 5' RACE reads through MiXCR, storing one row per CDR3 protein. Among over 400,000 distinct CDR3 sequences listed, around 22% were seen once. Material: PBMCs or a T cell subset sorted from them (not recorded which). The receptor set was obtained from an adult woman who had mild COVID-19 (a few samples of this study predate the infection). Cell type and time point are not known.

The rearrangement joins TRBV12-3 or TRBV12-4 to TRBJ2-1; maybe TRBD1 (5 bases). The CDR3 totals 15 residues. Deletions cut 4 bases from V and 7 bases from J, with 17 bases between. The CDR3 nucleotides are TGTGCCAGCAGTTCCCTTAGCTGGGGCGGAAATGAGCAGTTCTTC. Translating gives CASSSLSWGGNEQFF.

This clonotype was found a few times. The genes are TRBV7-8 and TRBJ2-1; D assignment may be TRBD1 or TRBD2 (5 bases each). The CDR3 sequence is 13 residues long. Deletions cut 6 bases from V and 6 bases from J, with 12 bases between. Germline-derived CDR1 and CDR2 are SGHVS and FQNEAQ. CDR3 protein: CASRWGSSNEQFF. CDR3 DNA: TGTGCCAGCAGGTGGGGGTCAAGCAATGAGCAGTTCTTC.

This clonotype turned up a few times. J is TRBJ2-5 and V is TRBV19; D is uncertain. Trimming cost V 1 base and J 0 bases, with 9 bases left between them. The CDR3 extends over 15 amino acids. Looked up from germline, CDR1 is LNHDA and CDR2 is SQIVND (reference sequence). The CDR3 loop reads CASSIGGSYQETQYF. The CDR3 DNA is TGTGCCAGTAGTATAGGAGGATCTTACCAAGAGACCCAGTACTTC.

The rearrangement joins TRBV25-1 to TRBJ2-7; possible D gene TRBD1, 5 bases. CDR3 length: 14 residues. The ends were cut back, 4 bases at V and 2 bases at J, with 12 bases in the middle. The germline CDR1 and CDR2 sequences are MGHDK and SYGVNS. The DNA of the CDR3 is TGTGCCAGCAGTGGGCCAGGGTTGACCTACGAGCAGTACTTC. Protein sequence: CASSGPGLTYEQYF.

This clonotype was found once. V is TRBV5-1 and J is TRBJ1-1; D gene unclear. V was trimmed by 5 bases and J by 1 base, leaving 6 bases between them. The CDR3 spans 12 residues. Germline assignment: CDR1 SGHRS and CDR2 YFSETQ. The CDR3 nucleotides are TGCGCCAGCAGGGAAGAGAACACTGAAGCTTTCTTT. Its translation: CASREENTEAFF.

This chain connects TRBV4-1 to TRBJ2-1; unclear D gene. Germline V gene data show CDR1 as MGHRA and CDR2 as YSYEKL. The CDR3 consists of 13 residues. V lost 1 base to trimming and J lost 8 bases, with 9 bases between them. The CDR3 DNA sequence: TGCGCCAGCAGCCAAGTCATCGCCTATGAGCAGTTCTTC. Translating it yields CASSQVIAYEQFF.

Only a few counts were recorded for this clonotype. This chain's CDR3 is CASSNRGLVDEQYF. CDR3 sequence (DNA): TGTGCCAGCAGCAACAGGGGCCTTGTAGACGAGCAGTACTTC. The chain has TRBV6-2 or TRBV6-3 and TRBJ2-7; 7 bases match TRBD1. This CDR3 contains 14 residues. CDR1 is MNHEY, CDR2 SVGEGT, per germline. J was trimmed by 5 bases and V by 6 bases; bases with no gene match: 10.

V gene TRBV6-5 combines with J gene TRBJ2-3; 8 nucleotides line up with TRBD2. CDR3 length equals 14 residues. The germline gives CDR1 MNHEY, CDR2 SVGAGI. V shed 8 bases, J shed 3 bases, and the junction held 7 bases outside the gene matches. CDR3 region: CASRRAGGTDTQYF. For the CDR3, the DNA is TGTGCCAGCCGTCGGGCGGGAGGAACAGATACGCAGTATTTT.

The rearrangement uses TRBV7-9 and TRBJ2-7, with D perhaps TRBD2 (6 bases). V was cut by 5 bases and J by 0 bases, with 11 bases left in between. The CDR3 is 14 amino acids. CDR1 is SEHNR, CDR2 FQNEAQ, per germline (reference sequence). The CDR3 DNA is TGTGCCAGCAGCGCTAGCGTGAGCTCCTACGAGCAGTACTTC. This gives the protein CASSASVSSYEQYF.

In DNA, the CDR3 is TGTGCCAGCAGTTTTGGACGGGGGGGCACTGAAGCTTTCTTT. Encoded protein: CASSFGRGGTEAFF. The chain employs TRBV12-3 or TRBV12-4 and TRBJ1-1; tentatively, D is TRBD1 (5 bases). Trimming stripped 3 bases from V and 4 bases from J, with 12 bases between. The CDR3 loop spans 14 amino acids.

This sequence joins TRBV12-3 or TRBV12-4 and TRBJ2-2, with D uncertain. This CDR3 is built from 13 residues. Trimming pared 5 bases from V and 5 bases from J, leaving 9 bases between. The chain's CDR3 is CASSRSATGELFF. The CDR3 nucleotides are TGTGCCAGCAGTCGTTCCGCGACCGGGGAGCTGTTTTTT.

V is TRBV4-1 and J is TRBJ1-1, with 7 bases that match TRBD1. The CDR3 consists of 16 residues. Germline V lookup: CDR1 MGHRA, CDR2 YSYEKL. The trim removed 2 bases at V and 4 bases at J, leaving 10 bases unmatched. CDR3 DNA: TGCGCCAGCAGCCAAATATCGGACAGGTGGGGCACTGAAGCTTTCTTT. Translated: CASSQISDRWGTEAFF.

V usage is TRBV5-1 and J usage is TRBJ2-3; possibly TRBD2 for D (6 bases). Trimming took off 2 bases at V and 2 bases at J, with 15 bases between the two ends. Per germline, CDR1 SGHRS and CDR2 YFSETQ. The CDR3 contains 16 residues. Here the CDR3 reads CASSFSSGVLTDTQYF. CDR3 DNA: TGCGCCAGCAGCTTCTCGTCGGGGGTCCTCACAGATACGCAGTATTTT.

On this clonotype: A junction end diverges from the germline sequence, so it may reflect a read error. The chain uses TRBV7-7 and TRBJ2-5, with 12 bases matching TRBD2. The CDR3 runs to 16 residues. From germline, CDR1 is SSHAT and CDR2 FNYEAQ (reference sequence). CDR3 sequence (DNA): TGTGCTAGCAGCTTAGTGGGACTAGCGGGTTCCGAGACCCAGTACTTC. It yields the protein CASSLVGLAGSETQYF.